This TCR beta chain stems from a study of blood T cell repertoires in COVID-19. Original processing methods: Nucleated cell counts were estimated from reference gene primer amplification. Only in-frame clones appear in the TCRdb table, and some are missing; sequencing was by immunoSEQ multiplex PCR. From that table come the V and J calls and clone size; the DNA was used to work out D and trimming. The repertoire holds a few hundred thousand clones, with roughly 85% as singletons. Sample: peripheral blood. The source is a man aged 45-60 years with active or convalescent COVID-19.

The CDR3 nucleotides are TGTGCCAGTAGTATAGGAAGGGACTTACGAATCTTCGGGGATGAAAAACTGTTTTTT. This sequence encodes CASSIGRDLRIFGDEKLFF. The V call is TRBV19, the J call TRBJ1-4; perhaps TRBD1 as D (5 bases). CDR3 length: 19 residues. The germline V and J ends were trimmed by 1 base and 6 bases, with 24 bases remaining between them. Per the germline V gene, CDR1 is LNHDA and CDR2 is SQIVND (reference sequence). Full variable domain (rest looked up from reference TRBV19 and TRBJ1-4): DGGITQSPKYLFRKEGQNVTLSCEQNLNHDAMYWYRQDPGQGLRLIYYSQIVNDFQKGDIAEGYSVSREKKESFPLTVTSAQKNPTAFYLCASSIGRDLRIFGDEKLFFGSGTQLSVL.